The rows below give T cell receptor beta chains drawn from one sample of a study of blood T cells in healthy people across ages. Using its own MiXCR run on the 5' RACE reads, TCRdb lists one record per CDR3 protein. Among more than 1,400,000 distinct CDR3 sequences listed, about 40% were seen once. Specimen: blood. The receptors stem from a woman aged 18-30 years in good health. Both conserved end residues are part of each CDR3. The D gene is left open where the match is weak. Clone size is stated in some rows and not others, as once, few, many or a class when expanded.

>NA|TRBJ2-4|TRBV11-2|NA
CASSFPGATNIQYF
TGTGCCAGCAGCTTCCCCGGGGCTACAAACATTCAGTACTTC
>NA|TRBJ1-1|TRBV4-1|NA
CASSQDHRGGTEAFF
TGCGCCAGCAGCCAAGATCACCGAGGGGGCACTGAAGCTTTCTTT
>NA|TRBJ1-4|TRBV12-3/TRBV12-4|few
CASSLRPSGPNEKLFF
TGTGCCAGCAGTTTAAGACCCTCGGGCCCTAATGAAAAACTGTTTTTT
>NA|TRBJ2-7|TRBV20-1|NA
CSAGTPPSNEQYF
TGCAGTGCTGGGACCCCGCCCAGCAATGAGCAGTACTTC
>NA|TRBJ1-5|TRBV19|NA
CASSTAIGSQPQHF
TGTGCCAGTAGTACTGCCATTGGGAGTCAGCCCCAGCATTTT
>NA|TRBJ2-6|TRBV5-1|few
CASSIFQGSGANVLTF
TGCGCCAGCAGCATCTTTCAGGGGTCTGGGGCCAACGTCCTGACTTTC
>TRBD2|TRBJ2-3|TRBV2|NA
CASSSRGGMTDTQYF
TGTGCCAGCAGTTCTCGGGGGGGCATGACAGATACGCAGTATTTT
>TRBD2|TRBJ2-5|TRBV6-5|few
CASSPTSGIQETQYF
TGTGCCAGCAGTCCGACTAGCGGGATTCAAGAGACCCAGTACTTC
>TRBD2|TRBJ2-3|TRBV20-1|once
CSARDSLAAKDTQYF
TGCAGTGCTAGAGATTCCCTAGCGGCTAAGGATACGCAGTATTTT
>NA|TRBJ2-4|TRBV2|NA
CALQRASSSPYNEQYF
TGTGCCCTCCAGAGGGCCTCATCGAGTCCCTACAATGAGCAGTACTTC
>TRBD2|TRBJ2-7|TRBV20-1|NA
CSAEREAQRREQYF
TGCAGTGCGGAGCGGGAGGCCCAACGAAGGGAGCAGTACTTC
>TRBD2|TRBJ2-5|TRBV6-5|few
CASSPGLADVAQYF
TGTGCCAGCAGTCCGGGGCTAGCGGACGTGGCCCAGTACTTC
>NA|TRBJ2-7|TRBV10-3|NA
CAIGPSGGLVYEQYF
TGTGCCATTGGCCCTTCGGGGGGCCTAGTCTACGAGCAGTACTTC
>NA|TRBJ2-3|TRBV20-1|few
CSARMGSTDTQYF
TGCAGTGCTAGAATGGGTTCCACAGATACGCAGTATTTT
>NA|TRBJ2-1|TRBV11-2|few
CASSRVAASYNEQFF
TGTGCCAGCAGCCGGGTGGCAGCGTCCTACAATGAGCAGTTCTTC
>NA|TRBJ2-1|TRBV16|few
CASSQWGREQFF
TGTGCCAGCAGCCAATGGGGCAGGGAGCAGTTCTTC
>NA|TRBJ2-4|TRBV11-2|NA
CASSPAVAELAKNIQYF
TGTGCCAGCAGCCCGGCGGTTGCGGAGCTAGCCAAAAACATTCAGTACTTC
>NA|TRBJ1-2|TRBV2|NA
CASSGDANYGYTF
TGTGCCAGCAGCGGTGACGCTAACTATGGCTACACCTTC
>TRBD2|TRBJ2-7|TRBV20-1|few
CSASAGGPYEQYF
TGCAGTGCTAGCGCGGGGGGCCCTTACGAGCAGTACTTC
>TRBD1|TRBJ1-1|TRBV30|NA
CAWGVQGAPGAFF
TGTGCCTGGGGGGTACAGGGGGCGCCGGGAGCTTTCTTT
>NA|TRBJ2-7|TRBV20-1|many
CSAYRDTYEQYF
TGCAGTGCTTACCGGGACACTTACGAGCAGTACTTC
>NA|TRBJ1-5|TRBV25-1|NA
CASSDAGRNQPQHF
TGTGCCAGCAGTGACGCTGGACGTAATCAGCCCCAGCATTTT
>TRBD2|TRBJ2-1|TRBV9|once
CASSVKPIGAGGPGGNEQFF
TGTGCCAGCAGCGTCAAGCCTATAGGTGCGGGGGGACCCGGAGGCAATGAGCAGTTCTTC
>TRBD1|TRBJ2-3|TRBV2|NA
CASAAGQGNTDTQYF
TGTGCCAGCGCCGCCGGACAGGGGAACACAGATACGCAGTATTTT
>TRBD2|TRBJ2-7|TRBV12-3/TRBV12-4|NA
CASRELAASYEQYF
TGTGCCAGCAGGGAGCTAGCGGCCTCCTACGAGCAGTACTTC
>TRBD2|TRBJ2-1|TRBV20-1|NA
CSARDLSSGIESSYNEQFF
TGCAGTGCTAGAGATTTATCTAGCGGGATAGAGAGCTCCTACAATGAGCAGTTCTTC
>NA|TRBJ1-1|TRBV7-9|few
CASVGHTEAFF
TGTGCCAGCGTCGGGCACACTGAAGCTTTCTTT
>NA|TRBJ1-5|TRBV3-1|few
CASSRTGTSQAQHF
TGTGCCAGCAGCCGTACAGGGACCAGTCAGGCCCAGCATTTT
>NA|TRBJ2-5|TRBV2|NA
CASSAVRQGDGTQYF
TGTGCCAGCAGTGCCGTGCGGCAGGGTGATGGGACCCAGTACTTC
>TRBD1|TRBJ1-2|TRBV19|few
CASTETGAYGYTF
TGTGCCAGTACCGAGACAGGGGCCTATGGCTACACCTTC
>TRBD2|TRBJ2-3|TRBV12-3/TRBV12-4|NA
CASSSSPGLAGKDTQYF
TGTGCCAGCAGTTCGTCTCCGGGACTAGCGGGAAAGGATACGCAGTATTTT
>NA|TRBJ2-1|TRBV5-1|NA
CAGSVRGDYNEQFF
TGCGCCGGCAGCGTGAGGGGGGACTACAATGAGCAGTTCTTC
>TRBD2|TRBJ2-4|TRBV29-1|NA
CSVGTSGSGGIQYF
TGCAGCGTTGGAACTAGCGGGAGCGGAGGCATTCAGTACTTC
>TRBD2|TRBJ2-1|TRBV20-1|once
CSANAGDNEQFF
TGCAGTGCTAACGCGGGGGACAATGAGCAGTTCTTC